The T cell receptor beta chain described here comes from a study of cytomegalovirus exposure and HLA in healthy donors. Whole-study results and caveats: A previous analysis found most TCR beta V segments productive roughly 87% or roughly 30% of the time. Among the most significant clusters, several appeared linked to common viral pathogens in a later analysis. Accurate predictions that matched the HLA-A and HLA-B alleles of most subjects were reportedly made from TCR beta sequences. Within a later analysis, the majority of CMV-associated TCR beta chains appeared HLA-restricted.

The CDR3 runs to 15 residues. CDR1 and CDR2 from the germline V gene are SGHNT and YYREEE (reference sequence). V lost 0 bases, J lost 12 bases, and 18 bases lay in between. 60 Vbeta and 13 Jbeta primers were used in PCR. Using immunoSEQ multiplex PCR, the repertoire was profiled, and TCRdb retains in-frame clones only, with some absent. The data contain some 180,000 clones, more than 75% of them singletons. This clone was seen a few times. Antigen specificity is unknown. The gene calls are TRBV5-4 and TRBJ1-4, with D possibly matching TRBD1 (6 bases). Material for sequencing was PBMCs. This TCR was sampled from a woman in her 30s in good health and CMV-seropositive. CDR3 protein: CASSLAGGSRAQLFF. CDR3 bases: TGTGCCAGCAGCTTGGCTGGGGGCTCTCGGGCGCAACTGTTTTTT.